The source of this TCR beta chain is a study of OX40 agonist ivuxolimab in advanced cancers. Study overall: Dose-escalation subjects each had hepatocellular carcinoma, melanoma, renal cell or head and neck cancer. A mean age of around 63 years, range roughly 20 to 90, was recorded, and 70% to 85% were male. Overall study results and limits: Clonal expansion from baseline to week 6 occurred in both CD4+ and CD8+ T cells. Still undetermined is the antigen specificity of the expanded peripheral T cells.

Here immunoSEQ multiplex PCR was the method, and the copy in TCRdb shows in-frame clones only, minus some. Of roughly 40,000 clones listed, almost 85% are singletons. Remarks on this clone: Its antigen remains unidentified.

V was pared by 5 bases and J by 8 bases, with 11 bases of the junction left unmatched. Looked up from germline, CDR1 is SEHNR and CDR2 is FQNEAQ (reference sequence). This CDR3 is 16 amino acids long. The sequence was obtained from an adult with an advanced solid tumor such as melanoma, head and neck, liver or kidney cancer. The chain employs TRBV7-9 and TRBJ2-2; TRBD1 aligns across 10 bases. The sequencing here drew on CD4+ or CD8+ T cells sorted from blood, taken in a trial of the OX40 agonist ivuxolimab. CDR3 amino acids: CASSGRDRGVTGELFF. CDR3 DNA sequence: TGTGCCAGCAGCGGACGGGACAGGGGAGTAACTGGGGAGCTGTTTTTT. The whole variable domain, remainder taken from reference TRBV7-9 and TRBJ2-2, is DTGVSQNPRHKITKRGQNVTFRCDPISEHNRLYWYRQTLGQGPEFLTYFQNEAQLEKSRLLSDRFSAERPKGSFSTLEIQRTEQGDSAMYLCASSGRDRGVTGELFFGEGSRLTVL.